Listed below are T cell receptor beta chains from one sample, sequenced in a study of cytomegalovirus exposure and HLA in healthy donors. The assay was immunoSEQ multiplex PCR, and TCRdb's table has in-frame clones only and misses some. The data hold approximately 190,000 clones, with about four fifths observed a single time. Input material: PBMCs. These receptors were collected from a woman aged 25 to 39 in good health and CMV-seropositive. CDR3s include the opening cysteine and the closing phenylalanine or tryptophan. Fields, in order: clone size, V gene, D gene, J gene, CDR3 DNA, CDR3 protein. D genes are given only for firm matches. The size of a clone is reported for some rows only, either as once, few or many, or as a class for expanded clones.

few	TRBV6-1	-	TRBJ2-3	TGTGCCAGCACCCGGCGGGAAACAGATACGCAGTATTTT	CASTRRETDTQYF
-	TRBV7-8	TRBD2	TRBJ2-1	TGTGCCAGCAGCCCAAGACTAGCGGTCTACAATGAGCAGTTCTTC	CASSPRLAVYNEQFF
once	TRBV11-2	-	TRBJ1-3	TGTGCCAGCAGCTTCATGAGCTCTGGAAACACCATATATTTT	CASSFMSSGNTIYF
-	TRBV5-3	TRBD2	TRBJ2-3	TGTGCCAGAAGGATTGCCACTAGCGGGGACACAGATACGCAGTATTTT	CARRIATSGDTDTQYF
-	TRBV11-2	-	TRBJ1-4	TGTGCCAGCAGCTTGGGACAACGCCCGACTAATGAAAAACTGTTTTTT	CASSLGQRPTNEKLFF
once	TRBV21-1	-	TRBJ2-7	TGTGCCAACCTATGGCGGACAGGGGGCTCGGGCGAGCAGTACTTC	CANLWRTGGSGEQYF
-	TRBV7-9	-	TRBJ2-5	TGTGCCAGCAGCTTAAGTCGAGGGGGGGGGCGGAAAGAGACCCAGTACTTC	CASSLSRGGGRKETQYF
-	TRBV14	-	TRBJ2-6	TGTGCCAGCAGCCCGAGCCTTAACTCGGCCAACGTCCTGACTTTC	CASSPSLNSANVLTF
-	TRBV7-8	-	TRBJ2-7	TGTGCCAGCAGCTCCCGACTTGGGTCCTACGAGCAGTACTTC	CASSSRLGSYEQYF
-	TRBV5-1	TRBD2	TRBJ2-3	TGCGCCAGCAGCAACATAGCGGGTAGCACAGATACGCAGTATTTT	CASSNIAGSTDTQYF
once	TRBV6-5	-	TRBJ2-5	TGTGCCAGCAGCCGCGGGACAGACCAAGAGACCCAGTACTTC	CASSRGTDQETQYF
-	TRBV15	-	TRBJ2-7	TGTGCCACCAGCAGAGCGGTCGGACAGCTTTCCTACGAGCAGTACTTC	CATSRAVGQLSYEQYF
-	TRBV6-6	-	TRBJ1-2	TGTGCCAGCAGCAGCCCTGCCGGCACAGGGAACGGCTACACCTTC	CASSSPAGTGNGYTF
-	TRBV29-1	-	TRBJ2-7	TGCAGCGTAAAAGGGGCGTCCTACGAGCAGTACTTC	CSVKGASYEQYF
many	TRBV5-4	TRBD2	TRBJ2-1	TGTGCCAGCAGCCCCACCTTGACTAGCGGGGTTTCCTACAATGAGCAGTTCTTC	CASSPTLTSGVSYNEQFF
-	TRBV10-3	-	TRBJ1-1	TGTGCCATCAGTGAGGGGTCAGGGGCGTCTTTCTTT	CAISEGSGASFF
-	TRBV15	-	TRBJ2-6	TGTGCCACCAGCAGAGATTTTGTCGCAGGCGTGACTGGGGCCAACGTCCTGACTTTC	CATSRDFVAGVTGANVLTF
-	TRBV5-4	-	TRBJ2-1	TGTGCCAGCAGCGCATCAAGTGGCAGCTCCTACAATGAGCAGTTCTTC	CASSASSGSSYNEQFF